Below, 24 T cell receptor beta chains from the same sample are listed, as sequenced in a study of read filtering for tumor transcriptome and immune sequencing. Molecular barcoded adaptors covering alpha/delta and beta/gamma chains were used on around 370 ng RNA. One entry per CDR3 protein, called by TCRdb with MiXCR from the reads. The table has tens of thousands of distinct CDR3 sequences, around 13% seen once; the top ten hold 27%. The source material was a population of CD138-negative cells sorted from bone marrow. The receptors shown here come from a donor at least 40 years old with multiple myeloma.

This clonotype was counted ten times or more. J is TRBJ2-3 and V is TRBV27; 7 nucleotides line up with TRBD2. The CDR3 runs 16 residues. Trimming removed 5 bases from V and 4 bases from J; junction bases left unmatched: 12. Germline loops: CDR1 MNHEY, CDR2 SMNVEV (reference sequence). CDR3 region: CASSPIGGRASDTQYF. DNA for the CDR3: TGTGCCAGCAGTCCTATAGGCGGGAGAGCTTCAGATACGCAGTATTTT.

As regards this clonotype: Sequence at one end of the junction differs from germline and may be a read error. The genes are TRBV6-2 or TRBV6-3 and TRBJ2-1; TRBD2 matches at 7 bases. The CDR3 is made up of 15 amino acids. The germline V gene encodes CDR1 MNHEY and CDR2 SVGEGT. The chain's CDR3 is CASSYGAGAGNERFF. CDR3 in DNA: TGTGCCAGCAGTTACGGGGCGGGAGCGGGGAACGAGCGGTTCTTC.

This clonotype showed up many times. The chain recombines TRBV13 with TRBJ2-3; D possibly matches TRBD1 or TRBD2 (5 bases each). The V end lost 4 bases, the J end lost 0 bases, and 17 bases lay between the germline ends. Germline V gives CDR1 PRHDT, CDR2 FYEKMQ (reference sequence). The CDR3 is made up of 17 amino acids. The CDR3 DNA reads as TGTGCCAGCAGCTCTCCCCCGGGACGAGGGAGCACAGATACGCAGTATTTT. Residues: CASSSPPGRGSTDTQYF. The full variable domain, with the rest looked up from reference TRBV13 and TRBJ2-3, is AAGVIQSPRHLIKEKRETATLKCYPIPRHDTVYWYQQGPGQDPQFLISFYEKMQSDKGSIPDRFSAQQFSDYHSELNMSSLELGDSALYFCASSSPPGRGSTDTQYFGPGTRLTVL.

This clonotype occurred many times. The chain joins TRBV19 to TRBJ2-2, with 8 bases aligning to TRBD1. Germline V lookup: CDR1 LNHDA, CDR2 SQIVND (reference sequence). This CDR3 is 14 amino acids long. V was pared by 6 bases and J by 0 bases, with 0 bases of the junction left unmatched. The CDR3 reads CASRTGANTGELFF. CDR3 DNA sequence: TGTGCCAGTAGGACAGGGGCGAACACCGGGGAGCTGTTTTTT.

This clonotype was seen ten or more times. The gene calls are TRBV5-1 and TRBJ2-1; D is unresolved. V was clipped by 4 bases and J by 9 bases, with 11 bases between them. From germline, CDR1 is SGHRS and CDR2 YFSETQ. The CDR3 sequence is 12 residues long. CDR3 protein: CASSQDWSEQFF. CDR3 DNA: TGCGCCAGCAGCCAAGACTGGAGTGAGCAGTTCTTC.

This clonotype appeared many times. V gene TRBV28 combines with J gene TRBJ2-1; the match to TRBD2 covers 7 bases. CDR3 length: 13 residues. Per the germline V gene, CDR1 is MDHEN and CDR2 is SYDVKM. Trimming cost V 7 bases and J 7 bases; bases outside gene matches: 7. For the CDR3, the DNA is TGTGCCAGCAAAGGGCTAGCGGAAAATGAGCAGTTCTTC. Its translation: CASKGLAENEQFF. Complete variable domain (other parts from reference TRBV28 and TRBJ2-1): DVKVTQSSRYLVKRTGEKVFLECVQDMDHENMFWYRQDPGLGLRLIYFSYDVKMKEKGDIPEGYSVSREKKERFSLILESASTNQTSMYLCASKGLAENEQFFGPGTRLTVL.

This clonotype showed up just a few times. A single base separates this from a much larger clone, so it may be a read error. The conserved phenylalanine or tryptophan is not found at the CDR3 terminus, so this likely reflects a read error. CDR3 residues: CATSRDTPGREAFL. The DNA for the CDR3 is TGTGCCACCAGCAGAGATACGCCGGGACGTGAAGCTTTCCTT. The rearrangement links TRBV15 to TRBJ1-1, with D perhaps matching TRBD1 (5 bases). V dropped 0 bases and J dropped 7 bases, with 12 bases sitting between them. Germline V gene sequence: CDR1 LNHNV, CDR2 YYDKDF (reference sequence). CDR3 length: 14 residues.

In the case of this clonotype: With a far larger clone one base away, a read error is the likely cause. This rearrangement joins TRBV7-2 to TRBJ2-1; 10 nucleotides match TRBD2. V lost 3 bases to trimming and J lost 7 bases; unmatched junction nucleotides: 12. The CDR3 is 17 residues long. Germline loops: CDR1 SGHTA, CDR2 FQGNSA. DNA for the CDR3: TGTGCCAGCAGCTTCCTCCGGACTAGCGGAGAAGGGAATGAGCAGTTCTTC. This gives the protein CASSFLRTSGEGNEQFF.

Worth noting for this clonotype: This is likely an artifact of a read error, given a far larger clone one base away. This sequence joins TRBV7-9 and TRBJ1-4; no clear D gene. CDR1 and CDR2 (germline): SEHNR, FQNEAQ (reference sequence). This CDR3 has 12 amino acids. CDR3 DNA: TGTGCCAGCAGCTTTTCGGGCAGGTCGAAATATTTT. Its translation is CASSFSGRSKYF.

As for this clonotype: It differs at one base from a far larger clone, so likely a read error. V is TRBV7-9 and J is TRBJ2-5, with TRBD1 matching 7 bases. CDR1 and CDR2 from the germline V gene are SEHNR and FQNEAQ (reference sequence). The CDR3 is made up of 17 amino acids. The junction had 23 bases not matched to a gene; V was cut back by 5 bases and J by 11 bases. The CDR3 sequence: CASSPRTGEGSYNEQYF. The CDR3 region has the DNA TGTGCCAGCAGCCCCAGGACAGGTGAGGGCTCCTACAATGAGCAGTACTTC. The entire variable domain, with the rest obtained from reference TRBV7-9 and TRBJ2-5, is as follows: DTGVSQNPRHKITKRGQNVTFRCDPISEHNRLYWYRQTLGQGPEFLTYFQNEAQLEKSRLLSDRFSAERPKGSFSTLEIQRTEQGDSAMYLCASSPRTGEGSYNEQYFGPGTRLLVL.

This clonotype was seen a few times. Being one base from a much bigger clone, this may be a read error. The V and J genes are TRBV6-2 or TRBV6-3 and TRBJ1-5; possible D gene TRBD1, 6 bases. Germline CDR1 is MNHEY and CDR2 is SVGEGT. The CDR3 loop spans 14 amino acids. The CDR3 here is CVSSYNREYQPQHF. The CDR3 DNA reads TGTGTCAGCAGTTACAACAGGGAATATCAGCCCCAGCATTTT.

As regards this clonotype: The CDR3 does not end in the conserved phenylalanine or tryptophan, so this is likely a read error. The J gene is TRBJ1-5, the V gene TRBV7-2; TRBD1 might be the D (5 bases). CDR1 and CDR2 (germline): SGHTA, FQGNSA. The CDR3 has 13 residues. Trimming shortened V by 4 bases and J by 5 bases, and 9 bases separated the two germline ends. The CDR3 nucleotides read TGTGCCAGCAGCTCGCAGGGTGATCAGCCCCAGCATCTT. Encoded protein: CASSSQGDQPQHL.

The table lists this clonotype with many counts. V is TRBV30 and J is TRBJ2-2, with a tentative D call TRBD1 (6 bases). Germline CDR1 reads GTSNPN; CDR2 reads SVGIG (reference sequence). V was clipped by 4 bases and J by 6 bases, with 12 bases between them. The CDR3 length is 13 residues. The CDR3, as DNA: TGTGCCTGGAAACAGGGTTCATCCGGGGAGCTGTTTTTT. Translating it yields CAWKQGSSGELFF.

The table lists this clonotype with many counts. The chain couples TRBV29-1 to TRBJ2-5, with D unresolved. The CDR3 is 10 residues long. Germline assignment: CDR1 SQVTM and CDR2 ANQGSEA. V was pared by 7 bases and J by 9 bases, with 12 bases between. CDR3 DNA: TGCAGCGCTGGAACCGGATCCCAGTACTTC. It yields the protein CSAGTGSQYF.

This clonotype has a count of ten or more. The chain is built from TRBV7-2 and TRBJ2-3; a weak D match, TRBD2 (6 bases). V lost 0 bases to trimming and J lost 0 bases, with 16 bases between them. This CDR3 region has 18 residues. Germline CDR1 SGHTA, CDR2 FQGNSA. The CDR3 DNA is TGTGCCAGCAGCTTAGCTTTCGGGGGTAGGGCTAGCACAGATACGCAGTATTTT. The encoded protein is CASSLAFGGRASTDTQYF.

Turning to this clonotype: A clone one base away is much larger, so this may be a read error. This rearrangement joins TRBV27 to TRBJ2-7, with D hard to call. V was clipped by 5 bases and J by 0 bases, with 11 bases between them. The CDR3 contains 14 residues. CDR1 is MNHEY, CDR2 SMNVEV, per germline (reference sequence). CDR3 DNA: TGTGCCAGCAGTATGGTGTTGGGCTCCTACGAGCAGTACTTC. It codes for CASSMVLGSYEQYF.

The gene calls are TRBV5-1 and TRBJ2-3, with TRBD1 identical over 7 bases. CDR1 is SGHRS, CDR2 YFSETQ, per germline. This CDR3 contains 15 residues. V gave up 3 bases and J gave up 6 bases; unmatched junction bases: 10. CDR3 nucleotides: TGCGCCAGCAGCTCACTAGACAGGGCAGGCGATACGCAGTATTTT. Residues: CASSSLDRAGDTQYF. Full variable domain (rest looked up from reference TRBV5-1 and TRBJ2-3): KAGVTQTPRYLIKTRGQQVTLSCSPISGHRSVSWYQQTPGQGLQFLFEYFSETQRNKGNFPGRFSGRQFSNSRSEMNVSTLELGDSALYLCASSSLDRAGDTQYFGPGTRLTVL.

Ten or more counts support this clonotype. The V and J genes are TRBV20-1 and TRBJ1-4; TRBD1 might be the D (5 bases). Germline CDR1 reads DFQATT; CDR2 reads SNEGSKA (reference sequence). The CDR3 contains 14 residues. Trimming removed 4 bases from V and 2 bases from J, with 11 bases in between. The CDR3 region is CSATRDSTNEKLFF. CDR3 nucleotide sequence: TGCAGTGCTACCCGAGACAGCACTAATGAAAAACTGTTTTTT.

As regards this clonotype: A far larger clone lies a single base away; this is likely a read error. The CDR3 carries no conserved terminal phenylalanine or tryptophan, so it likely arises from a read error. The CDR3 DNA is TGTGCCAGCAGTTCCACCGGACAGGGGTATCAGCCCCAGCATTCT. Its translation is CASSSTGQGYQPQHS. This rearrangement joins TRBV6-2 or TRBV6-3 to TRBJ1-5; TRBD1 matches at 9 bases. The germline V gene encodes CDR1 MNHEY and CDR2 SVGEGT. V gave up 4 bases and J gave up 5 bases; unmatched junction bases: 6. The CDR3 has 15 residues.

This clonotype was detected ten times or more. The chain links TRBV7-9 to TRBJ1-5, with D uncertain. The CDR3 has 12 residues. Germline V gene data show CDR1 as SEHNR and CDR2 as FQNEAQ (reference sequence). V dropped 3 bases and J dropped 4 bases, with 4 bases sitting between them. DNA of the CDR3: TGTGCCAGCAGCTTGCAGAATCAGCCCCAGCATTTT. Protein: CASSLQNQPQHF.

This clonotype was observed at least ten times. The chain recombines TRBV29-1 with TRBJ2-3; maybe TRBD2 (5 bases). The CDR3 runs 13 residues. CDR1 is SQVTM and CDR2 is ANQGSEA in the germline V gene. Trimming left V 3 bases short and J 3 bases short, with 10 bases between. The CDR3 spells CSVDGSATDTQYF. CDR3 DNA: TGCAGCGTTGATGGTAGCGCTACAGATACGCAGTATTTT.

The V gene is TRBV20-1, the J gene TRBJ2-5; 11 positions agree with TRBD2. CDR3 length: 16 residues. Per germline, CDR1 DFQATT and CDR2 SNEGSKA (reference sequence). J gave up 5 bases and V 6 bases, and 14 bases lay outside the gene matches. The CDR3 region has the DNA TGCAGTGCCAAAGGTTTTAGCGGGAGGGTTGGGGAGACCCAGTACTTC. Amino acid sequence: CSAKGFSGRVGETQYF.

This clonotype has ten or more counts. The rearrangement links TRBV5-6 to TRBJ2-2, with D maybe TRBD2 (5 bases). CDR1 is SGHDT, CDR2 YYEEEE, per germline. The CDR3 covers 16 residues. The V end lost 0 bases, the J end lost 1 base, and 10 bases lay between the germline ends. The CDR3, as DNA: TGTGCCAGCAGCTTGGGGGTCGGGGTGAACACCGGGGAGCTGTTTTTT. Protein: CASSLGVGVNTGELFF.

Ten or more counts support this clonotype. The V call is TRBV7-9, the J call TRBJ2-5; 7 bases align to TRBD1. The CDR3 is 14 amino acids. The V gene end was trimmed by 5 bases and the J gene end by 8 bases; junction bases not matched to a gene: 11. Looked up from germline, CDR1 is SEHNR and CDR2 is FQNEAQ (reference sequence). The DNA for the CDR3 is TGTGCCAGCAGCCAAGGGACAGACGGAGACACCCAGTACTTC. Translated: CASSQGTDGDTQYF.